This T cell receptor beta chain is from a study of T cells after yellow fever vaccination. A 5'RACE template-switching step, the method used to make TCR cDNA, added a universal primer site and UMIs. TCRdb re-called the 5' RACE reads with MiXCR, one entry per CDR3 protein. Found here are about 150,000 distinct CDR3 sequences, approximately 6.2% of them singletons; the top ten hold approximately 3%. Of note for this clonotype: Its specificity is not known.

Study-wide results and limits: There was a possibility that FACS-sorted repertoires contained abundant clonotypes contaminating from the bulk population. Re-detected after boosting: most primary clones, approximately 97% of CD4 and around 86% of CD8.

Germline assignment: CDR1 KGHSH and CDR2 LQKENI. Trimming took off 3 bases at V and 12 bases at J, with 12 bases between the two ends. The CDR3 runs 13 residues. The chain combines TRBV18 with TRBJ1-6; no clear D. Material: CD4+ T cells sorted from PBMCs, obtained on the day of the first yellow fever vaccination. The TCR was taken from a man younger than 35 who received the YFV17D yellow fever vaccine. The CDR3 DNA sequence: TGTGCCAGCTCACCGCACAAGGACCAACCCCTCCACTTT. It yields the protein CASSPHKDQPLHF.